This TCR beta chain was observed in a study of blood T cell repertoires in COVID-19. Sequenced by immunoSEQ multiplex PCR; TCRdb stores in-frame clones only, minus some. The sample lists 250,000 to 350,000 clones, over 85% occurring once. All recovered Cohort 3 donors got two negative PCRs, got clearance, or saw symptom resolution. Germline CDR1 is LGHDT and CDR2 is YNNKEL (reference sequence). The CDR3 sequence is 14 residues long. Trimming stripped 4 bases from V and 8 bases from J, with 14 bases between. The chain combines TRBV3-1 (or the pseudogene TRBV3-2) with TRBJ1-4; possible D gene TRBD1, 5 bases. Sequenced material: PBMCs or T cells enriched from blood (not recorded which). The source is a man in his 60s who had recovered from COVID-19. The CDR3 sequence is CASSPRQGREKLFF. In nucleotides, the CDR3 is TGTGCCAGCAGCCCTAGGCAGGGCAGGGAAAAACTGTTTTTT.